This T cell receptor beta chain comes out of a study of T-cell reconstitution after alpha-beta-depleted transplantation in children. A TCRbeta library incorporating unique molecular identifiers was prepared. One entry per CDR3 protein, called by TCRdb with MiXCR from the PCR reads. The repertoire has just over 200,000 distinct CDR3 sequences, around 9.2% of them found once; the top ten carry about 40%. Losses at the gene ends were 4 bases for V and 4 bases for J; bases not matched to a gene: 5. Germline V lookup: CDR1 SGHDN, CDR2 FVKESK. The CDR3 totals 16 residues. The sample in question was PBMCs, mostly from graft donor cells, obtained 360 days after TCRalphabeta/CD19-depleted stem cell transplant. The V call is TRBV14, the J call TRBJ2-1; TRBD2 matches at 12 bases. This TCR came from a male patient aged 2-9 years who had a stem cell transplant for acute myeloid leukemia, so the T cells may come from the graft donor. CDR3 bases: TGTGCCAGCAGCCGCCGACTAGCGGGAGCTTACAATGAGCAGTTCTTC. This gives the protein CASSRRLAGAYNEQFF. The full variable domain, its missing parts supplied by reference TRBV14 and TRBJ2-1, is EAGVTQFPSHSVIEKGQTVTLRCDPISGHDNLYWYRRVMGKEIKFLLHFVKESKQDESGMPNNRFLAERTGGTYSTLKVQPAELEDSGVYFCASSRRLAGAYNEQFFGPGTRLTVL.